These T cell receptor beta chains were read from a single sample in a study of blood T cell repertoires in COVID-19. Assay: immunoSEQ multiplex PCR; the TCRdb copy retains only in-frame clones and omits some. Among approximately 40,000 clones, about four fifths were seen once, and the ten largest hold about two fifths. Sequenced input: peripheral blood. Every receptor here comes from an elderly man with active or convalescent COVID-19. Both conserved end residues are part of each CDR3. A D gene is named only where the DNA matches it firmly. Size is omitted from some rows. Given values are once, few, many or a class for expanded clones.

CDR3: CASRSGSHGYTF; DNA: TGTGCCAGCAGGTCAGGCAGTCATGGCTACACCTTC; V: TRBV28; size: -; J: TRBJ1-2; D: -
CDR3: CSAPGGDYGYTF; DNA: TGCAGCGCACCGGGCGGGGACTATGGCTACACCTTC; V: TRBV29-1; size: -; J: TRBJ1-2; D: -
CDR3: CASSYKRSSYEQYF; DNA: TGTGCCAGCAGTTACAAGAGATCCTCCTACGAGCAGTACTTC; V: TRBV6-5; size: few; J: TRBJ2-7; D: -
CDR3: CASSDGGTYEKLFF; DNA: TGTGCCAGCAGCGACGGGGGGACATACGAAAAACTGTTTTTT; V: TRBV28; size: -; J: TRBJ1-4; D: -
CDR3: CASSVQSGNTGELFF; DNA: TGTGCCAGCAGCGTCCAAAGCGGGAACACCGGGGAGCTGTTTTTT; V: TRBV7-6; size: -; J: TRBJ2-2; D: -
CDR3: CASSVDGTGYSPLHF; DNA: TGTGCCAGCAGCGTAGATGGGACAGGTTACTCACCCCTCCACTTT; V: TRBV9; size: once; J: TRBJ1-6; D: TRBD1
CDR3: CASSQDRMGARSYNSPLHF; DNA: TGCGCCAGCAGCCAAGATCGGATGGGGGCGAGGTCCTATAATTCACCCCTCCACTTT; V: TRBV4-1; size: few; J: TRBJ1-6; D: -
CDR3: CAISESDYQETQYF; DNA: TGTGCCATCAGTGAGTCAGACTACCAAGAGACCCAGTACTTC; V: TRBV10-3; size: -; J: TRBJ2-5; D: -
CDR3: CASSLRGGYQPQHF; DNA: TGTGCCAGCAGTTTAAGAGGGGGCTATCAGCCCCAGCATTTT; V: TRBV28; size: -; J: TRBJ1-5; D: TRBD1
CDR3: CASSFTGVGIDTQYF; DNA: TGTGCCAGCAGCTTTACAGGGGTGGGAATAGATACGCAGTATTTT; V: TRBV7-2; size: -; J: TRBJ2-3; D: TRBD1
CDR3: CASSVSGEVTGELFF; DNA: TGTGCCAGCAGCGTATCCGGGGAGGTCACCGGGGAGCTGTTTTTT; V: TRBV9; size: once; J: TRBJ2-2; D: -
CDR3: CASSVGTGYEKLFF; DNA: TGTGCCAGCAGCGTCGGGACAGGGTATGAAAAACTGTTTTTT; V: TRBV9; size: -; J: TRBJ1-4; D: TRBD1
CDR3: CASSPSRGGYNEQFF; DNA: TGTGCCAGCAGCCCGTCGCGGGGGGGATACAATGAGCAGTTCTTC; V: TRBV13; size: -; J: TRBJ2-1; D: TRBD2
CDR3: CASSPGQSSYNEQFF; DNA: TGCGCCAGCAGCCCAGGACAGAGCTCCTACAATGAGCAGTTCTTC; V: TRBV4-1; size: -; J: TRBJ2-1; D: -
CDR3: CASSMAAYNEQFF; DNA: TGTGCCAGTAGTATGGCAGCCTACAATGAGCAGTTCTTC; V: TRBV19; size: -; J: TRBJ2-1; D: -
CDR3: CASSVAWTLNTGELFF; DNA: TGTGCCAGCAGCGTAGCCTGGACACTTAACACCGGGGAGCTGTTTTTT; V: TRBV9; size: -; J: TRBJ2-2; D: -
CDR3: CASSLSPGNMNTEAFF; DNA: TGCGCCAGCAGCTTGAGTCCGGGGAACATGAACACTGAAGCTTTCTTT; V: TRBV5-1; size: -; J: TRBJ1-1; D: -
CDR3: CASSQQPPQGATLLQTQYF; DNA: TGCGCCAGCAGCCAACAGCCCCCCCAGGGTGCGACACTATTGCAGACCCAGTACTTC; V: TRBV4-3; size: -; J: TRBJ2-5; D: -
CDR3: CASSEGQGRDEQYF; DNA: TGTGCCAGCAGTGAAGGACAGGGGCGGGACGAGCAGTACTTC; V: TRBV6-1; size: -; J: TRBJ2-7; D: TRBD1
CDR3: CATSKSGTAYEQYF; DNA: TGTGCCACCAGCAAGTCTGGGACAGCCTACGAGCAGTACTTC; V: TRBV15; size: -; J: TRBJ2-7; D: TRBD1
CDR3: CASTRDSPNEQYF; DNA: TGTGCCAGCACCCGGGACAGTCCCAACGAGCAGTACTTC; V: TRBV21-1; size: -; J: TRBJ2-7; D: -
CDR3: CASSWGQESTDTQYF; DNA: TGTGCCAGCAGTTGGGGACAGGAAAGCACAGATACGCAGTATTTT; V: TRBV6-2/TRBV6-3; size: few; J: TRBJ2-3; D: TRBD1
CDR3: CASSLALAGYNEQFF; DNA: TGTGCCAGCAGCTTAGCACTAGCGGGGTACAATGAGCAGTTCTTC; V: TRBV13; size: -; J: TRBJ2-1; D: TRBD2
CDR3: CASSIEQGTGELFF; DNA: TGTGCCAGTAGTATAGAACAGGGCACCGGGGAGCTGTTTTTT; V: TRBV19; size: -; J: TRBJ2-2; D: -
CDR3: CSGEGLAGDYEQFF; DNA: TGCAGCGGGGAAGGACTAGCGGGTGACTATGAGCAGTTCTTC; V: TRBV29-1; size: -; J: TRBJ2-1; D: TRBD2
CDR3: CASSFEEGLAQDNEQFF; DNA: TGCGCCAGCAGCTTTGAAGAGGGACTAGCGCAAGACAATGAGCAGTTCTTC; V: TRBV4-3; size: few; J: TRBJ2-1; D: TRBD2
CDR3: CASSLLGNTIYF; DNA: TGTGCCAGCAGCCTCCTCGGAAACACCATATATTTT; V: TRBV3-1/TRBV3-2; size: -; J: TRBJ1-3; D: -
CDR3: CASSLRGGQDHTEAFF; DNA: TGTGCCAGCAGCTTAAGGGGGGGACAGGACCACACTGAAGCTTTCTTT; V: TRBV7-2; size: -; J: TRBJ1-1; D: TRBD1
CDR3: CASSIASSANEQFF; DNA: TGTGCCAGCAGTATAGCGTCCTCCGCCAATGAGCAGTTCTTC; V: TRBV7-2; size: -; J: TRBJ2-1; D: -
CDR3: CASSGTGTGNTIYF; DNA: TGTGCCAGCAGTGGGACAGGTACTGGAAACACCATATATTTT; V: TRBV2; size: -; J: TRBJ1-3; D: TRBD1
CDR3: CASSQEGTGYEKLFF; DNA: TGTGCCAGCAGCCAAGAAGGGACAGGATATGAAAAACTGTTTTTT; V: TRBV3-1/TRBV3-2; size: -; J: TRBJ1-4; D: TRBD1
CDR3: CASSLRETSYEQYF; DNA: TGTGCCAGCAGCTTGCGGGAGACCTCCTACGAGCAGTACTTC; V: TRBV5-6; size: -; J: TRBJ2-7; D: -
CDR3: CASSRDRGTDEQYF; DNA: TGTGCCAGCAGCCGAGACAGGGGAACGGACGAGCAGTACTTC; V: TRBV28; size: -; J: TRBJ2-7; D: TRBD1
CDR3: CASSLDSYNEQFF; DNA: TGTGCCAGCAGTCTAGACTCCTACAATGAGCAGTTCTTC; V: TRBV28; size: once; J: TRBJ2-1; D: -
CDR3: CATSRDGGASNEKLFF; DNA: TGTGCCACCAGCAGAGATGGGGGCGCGTCTAATGAAAAACTGTTTTTT; V: TRBV15; size: few; J: TRBJ1-4; D: -
CDR3: CASSSGSQRETQYF; DNA: TGTGCCAGCAGCTCGGGAAGCCAGAGAGAGACCCAGTACTTC; V: TRBV7-9; size: few; J: TRBJ2-5; D: -